A single sample is the source of the 11 T cell receptor beta chains below, sequenced in a study of T cell responses to AZD1222 COVID-19 vaccine. Sequencing used immunoSEQ multiplex PCR; TCRdb keeps in-frame clones, though not all of them. The repertoire includes 100,000 or so clones, about 86% of them detected once, and approximately 3% sits in the top ten. Sequenced material: peripheral blood, taken on day 0 of AZD1222 vaccination. The origin of the receptors is an adult in good health.

The chain carries TRBV5-8 and TRBJ2-7; tentatively, D is TRBD1 or TRBD2 (5 bases each). Germline CDR1 reads SGHTS; CDR2 reads YDEGEE. The CDR3 has 14 residues. The ends were cut back, 0 bases at V and 4 bases at J, with 11 bases in the middle. CDR3 amino acids: CASSLARREYEQYF. In DNA form, the CDR3 reads TGTGCCAGCAGCTTGGCCCGCAGGGAGTACGAGCAGTACTTC.

In regard to this clone: The same CDR3 is also encoded by other DNA sequences in this sample. The CDR3 loop is CSPRGYTF. CDR3 nucleotide sequence: TGCAGCCCGCGGGGCTACACCTTC. The V and J genes are TRBV20-1 and TRBJ1-2; D not resolved. Germline loops: CDR1 DFQATT, CDR2 SNEGSKA (reference sequence). The CDR3 runs 8 residues.

The chain is built from TRBV4-2 and TRBJ1-1; 9 nucleotides line up with TRBD1. Germline V lookup: CDR1 LGHNA, CDR2 YNFKEQ. Trimming removed 1 base from V and 6 bases from J; junction bases left unmatched: 3. The CDR3 sequence is 14 residues long. This chain's CDR3 is CASSQGTGASEAFF. Here the CDR3 DNA reads TGTGCCAGCAGCCAAGGGACAGGGGCCTCTGAAGCTTTCTTT.

The V call is TRBV7-3, the J call TRBJ2-1; 13 bases fit TRBD2. This CDR3 comprises 17 residues. J lost 9 bases, V lost 5 bases, and 13 bases had no gene match. Germline V gene data show CDR1 as SGHTA and CDR2 as FQGTGA. This CDR3 reads CASSKKGTSGDVGEQFF. In nucleotides, the CDR3 is TGTGCCAGCAGCAAAAAAGGGACTAGCGGGGATGTTGGTGAGCAGTTCTTC.

This chain connects TRBV7-2 to TRBJ2-3; 10 bases align to TRBD2. The junction had 4 bases not matched to a gene; V was cut back by 1 base and J by 6 bases. Germline CDR1 reads SGHTA; CDR2 reads FQGNSA. The CDR3 sequence is 15 residues long. In DNA form, the CDR3 reads TGTGCCAGCAGCTTAGTTAGCGGGGGGCGGGATACGCAGTATTTT. It yields the protein CASSLVSGGRDTQYF.

This CDR3 reads CSVANRGFTEAFF. The CDR3 DNA follows: TGCAGCGTTGCCAACAGGGGTTTCACTGAAGCTTTCTTT. The gene calls are TRBV29-1 and TRBJ1-1, with 7 bases lining up with TRBD1. The CDR3 totals 13 residues. Germline V gives CDR1 SQVTM, CDR2 ANQGSEA. V lost 4 bases and J lost 4; bases outside the gene matches: 6.

This chain connects TRBV11-2 to TRBJ2-7; 7 bases align to TRBD2. This CDR3 has 17 amino acids. The trim removed 6 bases at V and 2 bases at J, leaving 16 bases unmatched. Germline assignment: CDR1 SGHAT and CDR2 FQNNGV. The CDR3 loop is CASRGIYYGGSPYEQYF. As DNA, the CDR3 is TGTGCCAGCAGAGGAATCTATTACGGGGGGTCTCCCTACGAGCAGTACTTC.

The chain has TRBV7-2 and TRBJ2-7; D remains unclear. Germline V CDR1 and CDR2: SGHTA, FQGNSA. The CDR3 runs 14 residues. V was cut by 5 bases and J by 5 bases, with 16 bases left in between. The CDR3 bases are TGTGCCAGCAGCATAACCCCCGAGTCAGACGAGCAGTACTTC. Translating it yields CASSITPESDEQYF. The variable domain in full, with the rest retrieved from reference TRBV7-2 and TRBJ2-7, is GAGVSQSPSNKVTEKGKDVELRCDPISGHTALYWYRQSLGQGLEFLIYFQGNSAPDKSGLPSDRFSAERTGGSVSTLTIQRTQQEDSAVYLCASSITPESDEQYFGPGTRLTVT.

The chain links TRBV5-8 to TRBJ1-5; D is unresolved. Deletions cut 5 bases from V and 4 bases from J, with 16 bases between. The CDR3 contains 15 residues. Per germline, CDR1 SGHTS and CDR2 YDEGEE. This CDR3 is CASSYPGGVNQPQHF. The CDR3 DNA sequence: TGTGCCAGCAGTTACCCCGGCGGAGTGAATCAGCCCCAGCATTTT.

This clone showed up just once. The chain uses TRBV2 and TRBJ2-1; 12 nucleotides align to TRBD2. The CDR3 spans 11 residues. Trimming removed 5 bases from V and 15 bases from J; junction bases left unmatched: 2. The germline CDR1 and CDR2 sequences are SNHLY and FYNNEI. The CDR3 here is CASSRLAGVFF. The CDR3 nucleotides are TGTGCCAGCAGTCGACTAGCGGGGGTGTTCTTC. Complete variable domain (other parts from reference TRBV2 and TRBJ2-1): EPEVTQTPSHQVTQMGQEVILRCVPISNHLYFYWYRQILGQKVEFLVSFYNNEISEKSEIFDDQFSVERPDGSNFTLKIRSTKLEDSAMYFCASSRLAGVFFGPGTRLTVL.

This clone was counted once. The chain joins TRBV27 to TRBJ2-7, with no clear D. CDR1 is MNHEY, CDR2 SMNVEV, per germline (reference sequence). The CDR3 consists of 11 residues. Trimming took off 7 bases at V and 7 bases at J, with 11 bases between the two ends. CDR3 loop: CASKGSQEQYF. The CDR3 nucleotides are TGTGCCAGCAAAGGGTCCCAGGAGCAGTACTTC.